This T cell receptor beta chain is drawn from a study of T-cell reconstitution after alpha-beta-depleted transplantation in children. Unique molecular identifiers were incorporated into the prepared TCRbeta library. TCRdb independently ran MiXCR on the PCR reads; one entry per CDR3 protein. This table has about 980,000 distinct CDR3 sequences, about 31% appearing once. This receptor was identified in a boy in the first two years of life who had a stem cell transplant for SCID, so the T cells may come from the graft donor. Sequenced here: PBMCs, mostly from graft donor cells, sampled 360 days after TCRalphabeta/CD19-depleted stem cell transplant.

This chain's CDR3 is CASSDATGAISSGNTIYF. As DNA, the CDR3 is TGTGCCAGCAGCGACGCGACAGGGGCTATAAGCTCTGGAAACACCATATATTTT. This sequence joins TRBV9 and TRBJ1-3, with 8 bases lining up with TRBD1. Per germline, CDR1 SGDLS and CDR2 YYNGEE. Unmatched junction bases numbered 11, after V lost 3 bases and J lost 0 bases. The CDR3 sequence is 18 residues long.